The source of this T cell receptor (beta chain) is a study of cytomegalovirus exposure and HLA in healthy donors. Study conclusions and caveats: The majority of TCR sequences were rare, yet some public TCRs appeared in many donors. A later analysis linked a missense DCLRE1C variant to TCR beta V- and J-gene trimming.

On this clone itself: Antigen specificity is unknown.

The CDR3 covers 16 residues. Trimming cost V 3 bases and J 4 bases; bases outside gene matches: 10. Germline V CDR1 and CDR2: MGHRA, YSYEKL. The PCR made use of 60 Vbeta and 13 Jbeta primers. Clones were read by immunoSEQ multiplex PCR, and TCRdb kept only the in-frame ones, dropping some. The sample consists of 150,000 to 200,000 clones, roughly four fifths of them appearing once. The sequence was collected from a woman in her forties in good health and CMV-seronegative. The sequenced sample consisted of PBMCs. V usage is TRBV4-1 and J usage is TRBJ1-2, with 8 bases aligning to TRBD1. CDR3 in amino acids: CASSQDSPQGVYGYTF. The DNA for the CDR3 is TGCGCCAGCAGCCAGGACTCCCCACAGGGGGTCTATGGCTACACCTTC.